This T cell receptor (beta chain) was found in a study of T cell responses to AZD1222 COVID-19 vaccine. Points from the study as a whole: Two doses of AZD1222 preceded a rise in Spike-specific TCR breadth and depth. Baseline seropositives among AZD1222 recipients totaled only six or seven. Epitopes outside B.1.351 and B.1.1.7 mutated regions reportedly drew nearly half of spike TCRs. Donors skewed white British and female; clonal diversity was possibly underestimated.

Trimming cost V 4 bases and J 4 bases; bases outside gene matches: 5. Germline V gene data show CDR1 as SGHTA and CDR2 as FQGNSA. The CDR3 contains 14 residues. As concerns this clone: Its antigen is still unknown.

Sequencing was performed with immunoSEQ multiplex PCR; in TCRdb, only in-frame clones are kept and a portion is missing. This sample has 160,000 or so clones, with more than 80% found just once. The sequencing here drew on peripheral blood, taken 28 days after the second dose of the MenACWY control vaccine. The receptor was isolated from an adult who received the MenACWY meningococcal vaccine as a control. This rearrangement joins TRBV7-2 to TRBJ2-3; TRBD1 agrees at 7 bases. CDR3 DNA: TGTGCCAGCAGCTCTCAGGGGGAAGCAGATACGCAGTATTTT. Its translation is CASSSQGEADTQYF.